This TCR beta chain stems from a study of cytomegalovirus exposure and HLA in healthy donors. Study-wide results and caveats: Presence/absence analyses assumed roughly uniform sequencing depth across donors, which may not hold. Among TCR beta chains, those listed as cytomegalovirus-associated numbered roughly 150. Another analysis was done later, and it associated 17,000 or so TCR beta sequences with HLA alleles at 0.05 false discovery rate.

The PCR was carried out with 60 Vbeta primers and 13 Jbeta primers. Generated by immunoSEQ multiplex PCR, the TCRdb table keeps only in-frame clones and is missing some. This sample has approximately 110,000 clones, with about 85% found just once. A remark on this clone: Antigen: not known.

CDR3 length equals 14 residues. Germline-derived CDR1 and CDR2 are SGHTA and FQGNSA. V dropped 5 bases and J dropped 4 bases, with 12 bases sitting between them. The receptor was isolated from a man aged 50 to 59 in good health and CMV-seronegative. V gene TRBV7-2 combines with J gene TRBJ1-3, with D possibly TRBD1 on 6 matching bases. Sequencing was done on a sample of PBMCs. CDR3 sequence (DNA): TGTGCCAGCAGCCGGACAGCGCGAGGAAACACCATATATTTT. Its protein is CASSRTARGNTIYF. The whole variable domain, filled in from reference TRBV7-2 and TRBJ1-3, reads GAGVSQSPSNKVTEKGKDVELRCDPISGHTALYWYRQSLGQGLEFLIYFQGNSAPDKSGLPSDRFSAERTGGSVSTLTIQRTQQEDSAVYLCASSRTARGNTIYFGEGSWLTVV.